Listed here are 18 T cell receptor beta chains from one sample, sequenced in a study of cytomegalovirus exposure and HLA in healthy donors. The study ran its PCR with 60 Vbeta and 13 Jbeta primers. Assay: immunoSEQ multiplex PCR; the TCRdb copy retains only in-frame clones and omits some. In the table there are about 200,000 clones, roughly 85% of which are singletons. The specimen sequenced was PBMCs. The receptors stem from a woman aged 45 to 65 in good health and CMV-seronegative.

This chain uses TRBV5-1 with TRBJ2-1, with D unclear. Germline V lookup: CDR1 SGHRS, CDR2 YFSETQ. The V end was cut by 4 bases, the J end by 6 bases, with 8 bases between. This CDR3 has 12 residues. CDR3 DNA: TGCGCCAGCAGCCTAACGCTCAATGAGCAGTTCTTC. Translated, it gives CASSLTLNEQFF.

This sequence joins TRBV5-1 and TRBJ2-5, with D possibly being TRBD1 (6 bases). Germline values: CDR1 SGHRS, CDR2 YFSETQ. Trimming took 1 base from V and 1 from J, leaving 8 bases between them. The CDR3 contains 14 residues. The CDR3 spells CASSLLDSQETQYF. The CDR3 bases are TGCGCCAGCAGCTTGTTGGACAGCCAAGAGACCCAGTACTTC.

The V call is TRBV2, the J call TRBJ2-3; a possible D gene is TRBD1 (5 bases). Germline lookup yields CDR1 SNHLY and CDR2 FYNNEI. This CDR3 is built from 15 residues. The V gene lost 4 bases and the J gene lost 4 bases, with 15 bases spanning the gap. The CDR3 protein is CASSVRAQGSDTQYF. DNA of the CDR3: TGTGCCAGCAGTGTCCGGGCCCAGGGTTCAGATACGCAGTATTTT.

This clone occurred once. V and J are TRBV30 and TRBJ2-1; D is ambiguous. V lost 3 bases and J 6 bases, leaving 21 bases between the germline ends. The CDR3 is made up of 16 amino acids. CDR1 GTSNPN and CDR2 SVGIG come from the germline V gene (reference sequence). In DNA form, the CDR3 reads TGTGCCTGGAGACCCGTCCGGGTAGAGTATTTCAATGAGCAGTTCTTC. The encoded protein is CAWRPVRVEYFNEQFF.

The chain joins TRBV7-9 to TRBJ1-5, with 10 positions matching TRBD1. CDR3 length: 19 residues. Trimming cost V 0 bases and J 2 bases; bases outside gene matches: 10. Germline V gene sequence: CDR1 SEHNR, CDR2 FQNEAQ (reference sequence). The CDR3 sequence is CASSLARGQGIYGNQPQHF. The CDR3 DNA reads TGTGCCAGCAGCTTAGCTCGGGGACAGGGGATTTATGGCAATCAGCCCCAGCATTTT.

This clone was counted a single time. This sequence joins TRBV6-5 and TRBJ1-1; D uncertain. CDR3 length: 12 amino acids. Germline assignment: CDR1 MNHEY and CDR2 SVGAGI. Trimming removed 8 bases from V and 9 bases from J, with 16 bases in between. The CDR3 DNA sequence: TGTGCCAGCTCTGAAAGTAGGGAGAAAGCTTTCTTT. Its translation: CASSESREKAFF.

CDR3 coding DNA: TGTGCCAGCAGCTTCGGCGGGCCCCCCTACGAGCAGTACTTC. Its translation is CASSFGGPPYEQYF. The chain has TRBV28 and TRBJ2-7, with D possibly being TRBD2 (5 bases). V lost 6 bases and J 2 bases, leaving 14 bases between the germline ends. The CDR3 length is 14 residues. Germline V gene lookup returns CDR1 MDHEN and CDR2 SYDVKM. Based on the CDR3 plus reference TRBV28 and TRBJ2-7, the full variable domain is DVKVTQSSRYLVKRTGEKVFLECVQDMDHENMFWYRQDPGLGLRLIYFSYDVKMKEKGDIPEGYSVSREKKERFSLILESASTNQTSMYLCASSFGGPPYEQYFGPGTRLTVT.

The chain employs TRBV6-5 and TRBJ2-1; D is undetermined. This CDR3 spans 14 amino acids. Trimming removed 2 bases at V and 7 bases at J, with 12 bases between. Germline V CDR1 and CDR2: MNHEY, SVGAGI. The CDR3 nucleotides are TGTGCCAGCAGTTACACCGACCCTAGAAATGAGCAGTTCTTC. Amino acid sequence: CASSYTDPRNEQFF.

The chain has TRBV7-3 and TRBJ1-1; 8 bases align to TRBD1. Germline trimming cut 5 bases from V and 4 bases from J; bases unmatched to any gene: 6. This CDR3 has 14 residues. Germline values: CDR1 SGHTA, CDR2 FQGTGA. The DNA for the CDR3 is TGTGCCAGCAGCCCAGGGGGCGAGGTCACTGAAGCTTTCTTT. Its protein product is CASSPGGEVTEAFF.

This sequence joins TRBV6-6 and TRBJ1-5; D is unclear. The CDR3 is 14 amino acids. V was clipped by 4 bases and J by 5 bases, with 12 bases between them. Germline assignment: CDR1 MNHNY and CDR2 SVGAGI (reference sequence). The CDR3 nucleotides read TGTGCCAGCAGTTTTCTAGGCGGGGATCAGCCCCAGCATTTT. Amino acids: CASSFLGGDQPQHF.

This chain connects TRBV2 to TRBJ2-5; maybe TRBD1 (6 bases). CDR3 size: 15 residues. Germline assignment: CDR1 SNHLY and CDR2 FYNNEI. Trimming cost V 3 bases and J 2 bases, with 13 bases left between them. The CDR3 reads CASSDVDRMQETQYF. The DNA for the CDR3 is TGTGCCAGCAGTGACGTGGACAGAATGCAAGAGACCCAGTACTTC.

J is TRBJ1-4 and V is TRBV28, with D tentatively TRBD1 (6 bases). The CDR3 is made up of 16 amino acids. In germline, CDR1 is MDHEN, CDR2 SYDVKM. The V end was cut by 1 base, the J end by 12 bases, with 21 bases between. Here the CDR3 reads CASSLYSGGAMAQLFF. The CDR3 DNA is TGTGCCAGCAGTTTATACTCGGGGGGGGCGATGGCACAACTGTTTTTT.

This clone was found a few times. DNA for the CDR3: TGTGCCAGCTCACTAAATAGCGGGAGACACTACGAGCAGTACTTC. As protein: CASSLNSGRHYEQYF. This chain connects TRBV18 to TRBJ2-7; 9 bases fit TRBD2. CDR1 and CDR2 (germline): KGHSH, LQKENI. This CDR3 region has 15 residues. Germline trimming cut 4 bases from V and 3 bases from J; bases unmatched to any gene: 7.

The genes are TRBV15 and TRBJ2-5, with 8 bases fitting TRBD2. The V and J ends lost 0 bases and 2 bases, in that order; junction bases with no gene match: 2. Germline lookup yields CDR1 LNHNV and CDR2 YYDKDF (reference sequence). The CDR3 runs 15 residues. As DNA, the CDR3 is TGTGCCACCAGCAGAGAAACTAGCGGACAAGAGACCCAGTACTTC. The encoded protein is CATSRETSGQETQYF.

The chain links TRBV11-3 to TRBJ2-1; TRBD2 aligns across 12 bases. The ends lost 6 bases at V and 4 bases at J; junction bases unmatched: 4. The CDR3 length is 15 residues. Germline-derived CDR1 and CDR2 are SGHNT and YENEEA. The CDR3 sequence: CASSPTSGRYNEQFF. Here the CDR3 DNA reads TGTGCCAGCAGTCCGACTAGCGGGAGATACAATGAGCAGTTCTTC. The entire variable domain, with the rest obtained from reference TRBV11-3 and TRBJ2-1, is as follows: EAGVVQSPRYKIIEKKQPVAFWCNPISGHNTLYWYLQNLGQGPELLIRYENEEAVDDSQLPKDRFSAERLKGVDSTLKIQPAELGDSAVYLCASSPTSGRYNEQFFGPGTRLTVL.

V gene TRBV28 combines with J gene TRBJ2-7; D is possibly TRBD2 (5 bases). The CDR3 is made up of 14 amino acids. From germline, CDR1 is MDHEN and CDR2 SYDVKM. Between the trimmed V and J ends, which lost 4 bases and 5 bases, there was a span of 15 bases. CDR3 sequence: CASSSLPGSNEQYF. CDR3 in DNA: TGTGCCAGCAGTTCCTTGCCGGGGTCCAACGAGCAGTACTTC.

V gene TRBV5-5 combines with J gene TRBJ2-7; 7 nucleotides line up with TRBD1. Germline assignment: CDR1 SGHKS and CDR2 YYEKEE (reference sequence). The CDR3 loop spans 14 amino acids. Trimming took 4 bases from V and 7 from J; bases not matched to a gene: 11. CDR3 nucleotide sequence: TGTGCCAGCAGCCCAGACAGGGTTTTGGGGGAGCAGTACTTC. Its translation: CASSPDRVLGEQYF.

This clone was seen a few times. This sequence joins TRBV11-2 and TRBJ2-1, with 12 positions matching TRBD2. J gave up 5 bases and V 4 bases, and 3 bases lay outside the gene matches. This CDR3 is 15 amino acids long. CDR1 SGHAT and CDR2 FQNNGV come from the germline V gene. The CDR3 DNA reads as TGTGCCAGCAGCTCGACTAGCGGGAGAGACAATGAGCAGTTCTTC. As protein: CASSSTSGRDNEQFF.